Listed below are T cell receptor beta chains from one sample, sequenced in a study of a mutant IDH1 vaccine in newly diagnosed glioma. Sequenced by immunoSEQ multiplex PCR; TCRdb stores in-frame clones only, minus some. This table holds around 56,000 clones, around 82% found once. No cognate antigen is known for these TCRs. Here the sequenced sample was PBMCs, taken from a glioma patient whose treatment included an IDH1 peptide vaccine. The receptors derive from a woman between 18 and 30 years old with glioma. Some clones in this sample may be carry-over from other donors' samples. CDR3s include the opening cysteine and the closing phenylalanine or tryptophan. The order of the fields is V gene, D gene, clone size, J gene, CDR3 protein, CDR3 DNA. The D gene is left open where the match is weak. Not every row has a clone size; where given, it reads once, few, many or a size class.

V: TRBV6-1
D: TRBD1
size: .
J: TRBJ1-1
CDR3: CASSEADRVGTEAFF
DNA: TGTGCCAGCAGTGAAGCGGACAGGGTTGGCACTGAAGCTTTCTTT

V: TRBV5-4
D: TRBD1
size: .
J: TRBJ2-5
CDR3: CASSFKLGQGSQETQYF
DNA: TGTGCCAGCAGCTTCAAATTAGGACAGGGGTCCCAAGAGACCCAGTACTTC

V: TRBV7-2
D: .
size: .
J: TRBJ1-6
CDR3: CASFGGRSPLHF
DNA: TGTGCCAGTTTCGGAGGACGCTCACCCCTCCACTTT

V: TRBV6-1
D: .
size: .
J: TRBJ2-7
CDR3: CASSEGAYEQYF
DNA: TGTGCCAGCAGTGAAGGGGCCTACGAGCAGTACTTC

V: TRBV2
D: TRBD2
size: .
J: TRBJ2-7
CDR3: CASTEAGGLKQYF
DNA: TGTGCCAGCACCGAAGCGGGAGGGCTCAAGCAGTACTTC

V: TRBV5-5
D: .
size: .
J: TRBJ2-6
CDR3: CASSLGGAGANVLTF
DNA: TGTGCCAGCAGCTTGGGTGGGGCTGGGGCCAACGTCCTGACTTTC

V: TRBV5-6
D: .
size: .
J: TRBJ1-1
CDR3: CASSLEVNTEAFF
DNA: TGTGCCAGCAGCTTGGAGGTGAACACTGAAGCTTTCTTT

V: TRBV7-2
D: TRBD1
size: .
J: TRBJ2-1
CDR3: CASCEGTGAPFF
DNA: TGTGCCAGCTGCGAGGGGACAGGGGCTCCGTTCTTC

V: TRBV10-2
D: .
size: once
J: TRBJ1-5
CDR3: CASGGKGRQPQHF
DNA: TGCGCCAGCGGGGGGAAGGGGAGGCAGCCCCAGCATTTT

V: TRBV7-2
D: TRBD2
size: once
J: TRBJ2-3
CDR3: CASSSGSGARTDTQYF
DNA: TGTGCCAGCAGCTCTGGAAGCGGGGCCCGCACAGATACGCAGTATTTT

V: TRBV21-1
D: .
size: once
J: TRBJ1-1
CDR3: CASSCTEAFF
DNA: TGTGCCAGCAGCTGCACTGAAGCTTTCTTT

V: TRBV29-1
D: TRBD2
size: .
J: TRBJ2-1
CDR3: CSGLPRTSGGNEQFF
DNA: TGCAGCGGCCTACCGCGGACTAGCGGGGGCAATGAGCAGTTCTTC

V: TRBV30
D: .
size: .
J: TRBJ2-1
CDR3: CAWAKGSYNEQFF
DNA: TGTGCCTGGGCCAAGGGCTCCTACAATGAGCAGTTCTTC

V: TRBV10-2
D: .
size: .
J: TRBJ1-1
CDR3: CASSEWYGNTESFF
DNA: TGCGCCAGCAGTGAGTGGTACGGCAACACTGAATCTTTCTTT

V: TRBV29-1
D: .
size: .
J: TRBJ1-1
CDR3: CSVDGGGNTEAFF
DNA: TGCAGCGTCGACGGGGGGGGGAACACTGAAGCTTTCTTT

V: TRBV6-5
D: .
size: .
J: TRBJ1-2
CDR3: CASSYSGGGNGYTF
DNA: TGTGCCAGCAGTTACTCTGGAGGTGGAAATGGCTACACCTTC

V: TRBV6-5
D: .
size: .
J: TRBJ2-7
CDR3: CASSSGTLTYEQYF
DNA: TGTGCCAGCAGTTCCGGGACTCTGACCTACGAGCAGTACTTC

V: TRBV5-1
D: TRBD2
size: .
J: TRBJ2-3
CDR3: CASRALAGPTNTDTQYF
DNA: TGCGCCAGCAGGGCACTAGCGGGACCCACGAACACAGATACGCAGTATTTT

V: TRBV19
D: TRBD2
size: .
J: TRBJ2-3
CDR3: CASSIPGLAGDTQYF
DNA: TGTGCCAGTAGTATTCCGGGACTAGCAGGTGATACGCAGTATTTT

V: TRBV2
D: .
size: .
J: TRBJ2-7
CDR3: CASSGGWAYEQYF
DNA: TGTGCCAGCAGTGGGGGATGGGCCTACGAGCAGTACTTC

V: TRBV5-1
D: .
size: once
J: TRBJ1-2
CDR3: CASSRAGEGYGYTF
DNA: TGCGCCAGCAGCCGGGCAGGGGAGGGTTATGGCTACACCTTC

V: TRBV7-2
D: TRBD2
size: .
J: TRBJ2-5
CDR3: CASSPTSGGRQTQYF
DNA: TGTGCCAGCAGCCCGACTAGCGGGGGGCGGCAGACCCAGTACTTC

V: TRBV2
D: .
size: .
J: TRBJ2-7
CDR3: CASSGDTHEQYF
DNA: TGTGCCAGCAGTGGGGACACCCACGAGCAGTACTTC

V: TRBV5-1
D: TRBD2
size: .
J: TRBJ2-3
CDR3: CASSRGAGGPDTQYF
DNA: TGCGCCAGCAGCCGGGGAGCGGGGGGACCAGATACGCAGTATTTT

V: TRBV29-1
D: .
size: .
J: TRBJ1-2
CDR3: CSVETGTGSSGYTF
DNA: TGCAGCGTCGAAACCGGGACCGGGTCCTCTGGCTACACCTTC

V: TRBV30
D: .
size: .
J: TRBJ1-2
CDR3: CAWSVRNYGYTF
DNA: TGTGCCTGGAGTGTTAGGAACTATGGCTACACCTTC

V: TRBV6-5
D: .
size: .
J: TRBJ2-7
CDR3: CASSGGQEQYF
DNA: TGTGCCAGCAGTGGTGGACAGGAGCAGTACTTC

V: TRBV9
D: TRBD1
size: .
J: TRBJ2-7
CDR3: CASSVGQLTGYEQYF
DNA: TGTGCCAGCAGCGTTGGCCAACTGACAGGGTACGAGCAGTACTTC

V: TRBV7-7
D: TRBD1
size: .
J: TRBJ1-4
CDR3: CASSFGTGANEKLFF
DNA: TGTGCCAGCAGCTTTGGGACAGGGGCTAATGAAAAACTGTTTTTT

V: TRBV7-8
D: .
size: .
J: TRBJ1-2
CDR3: CASSLDPPTGQFNYGYTF
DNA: TGTGCCAGCAGCTTAGACCCCCCCACAGGGCAATTTAACTATGGCTACACCTTC

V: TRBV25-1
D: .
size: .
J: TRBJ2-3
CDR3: CASSGPDIAVTQYF
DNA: TGTGCCAGCAGTGGCCCGGACATCGCGGTGACGCAGTATTTT

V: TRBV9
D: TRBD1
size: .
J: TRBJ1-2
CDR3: CASSVGPRGRGYGYTF
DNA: TGTGCCAGCAGCGTAGGCCCCAGGGGGCGAGGCTATGGCTACACCTTC

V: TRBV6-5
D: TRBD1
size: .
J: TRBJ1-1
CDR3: CASNTGGGINTEAFF
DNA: TGTGCCAGCAATACAGGGGGTGGCATTAACACTGAAGCTTTCTTT

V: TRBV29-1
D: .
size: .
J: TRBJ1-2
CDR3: CSVPGLSEGYTF
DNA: TGCAGCGTACCCGGGTTATCGGAAGGCTACACCTTC

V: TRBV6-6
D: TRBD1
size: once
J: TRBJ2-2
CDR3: CASKDRGGYTGELFF
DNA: TGTGCCAGCAAGGACAGGGGAGGGTACACCGGGGAGCTGTTTTTT

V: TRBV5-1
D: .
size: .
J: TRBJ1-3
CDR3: CASSLAGSGNTIYF
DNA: TGCGCCAGCAGCTTGGCGGGGTCTGGAAACACCATATATTTT

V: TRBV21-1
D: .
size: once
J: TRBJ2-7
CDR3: CASSVPDIPDRAAHEQYF
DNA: TGTGCCAGCAGCGTCCCTGATATCCCCGACAGGGCAGCCCACGAGCAGTACTTC

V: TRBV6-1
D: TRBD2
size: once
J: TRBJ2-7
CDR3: CASSPTSGGQEQYF
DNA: TGTGCCAGCAGTCCTACTAGCGGGGGTCAGGAGCAGTACTTC

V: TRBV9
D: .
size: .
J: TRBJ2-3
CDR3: CASSLNGETTDTQYF
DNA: TGTGCCAGCAGTTTGAACGGGGAAACCACAGATACGCAGTATTTT

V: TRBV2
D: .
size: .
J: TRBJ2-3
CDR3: CASRTASTDTQYF
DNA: TGTGCCAGCCGGACAGCGAGCACAGATACGCAGTATTTT

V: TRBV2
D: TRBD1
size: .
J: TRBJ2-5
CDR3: CASSPYGTGEETQYF
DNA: TGTGCCAGCAGCCCTTACGGGACAGGGGAAGAGACCCAGTACTTC

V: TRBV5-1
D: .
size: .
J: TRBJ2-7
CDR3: CASSLGPIPYEQYF
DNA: TGCGCCAGCAGCCTGGGCCCCATTCCCTACGAGCAGTACTTC

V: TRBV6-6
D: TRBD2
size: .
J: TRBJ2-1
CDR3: CASTPSGRSYNEQFF
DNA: TGTGCCAGCACCCCTAGCGGGAGATCCTACAATGAGCAGTTCTTC

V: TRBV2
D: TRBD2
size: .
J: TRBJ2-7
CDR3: CASSDSLAGVPYEQYF
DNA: TGTGCCAGCAGTGATTCCCTAGCGGGAGTCCCCTACGAGCAGTACTTC

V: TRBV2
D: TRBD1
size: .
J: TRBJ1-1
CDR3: CASSRQGPAFF
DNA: TGTGCCAGCAGTCGACAGGGTCCAGCTTTCTTT

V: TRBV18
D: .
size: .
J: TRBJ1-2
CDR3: CASSPPAGPIDGYTF
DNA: TGTGCCAGCTCACCACCCGCGGGACCTATCGATGGCTACACCTTC

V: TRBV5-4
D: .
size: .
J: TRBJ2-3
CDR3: CASSSRQYTDTQYF
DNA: TGTGCCAGCAGCTCAAGACAGTACACAGATACGCAGTATTTT

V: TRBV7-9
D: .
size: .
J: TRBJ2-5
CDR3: CASSSAGEETQYF
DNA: TGTGCCAGCAGCTCCGCCGGGGAAGAGACCCAGTACTTC